Each of the 15 T cell receptor beta chains below was sequenced from the same sample in a study of Graves' ophthalmopathy and Graves' hyperthyroidism. Transcripts of RNA were the source for amplifying TCR beta CDR3 regions. HTBI primers served in a first-round RT-PCR, which a second-round multiplex PCR followed. Each CDR3 protein is one row after TCRdb ran MiXCR on the multiplex PCR reads. The sample records about 550,000 distinct CDR3 sequences, 35% to 40% being singletons. The sequencing sample was made of peripheral blood or thyroid tissue (not recorded which). Receptors originate from an adult man with Graves' hyperthyroidism.

V and J are TRBV29-1 and TRBJ2-7; possibly TRBD1 or TRBD2 for D (5 bases each). The germline V gene has CDR1 SQVTM and CDR2 ANQGSEA. This CDR3 has 14 amino acids. V was pared by 2 bases and J by 9 bases, with 20 bases between. The DNA of the CDR3 is TGCAGCGTTGAACTAGCAGGGAGTGTAGACGGGCAGTACTTC. Translation gives CSVELAGSVDGQYF.

This clonotype has a handful of counts. V usage is TRBV5-4 and J usage is TRBJ2-5; D unresolved. V dropped 0 bases and J dropped 7 bases, with 7 bases sitting between them. The CDR3 is 12 residues long. Germline-derived CDR1 and CDR2 are SGHNT and YYREEE (reference sequence). CDR3 loop: CASSLDPGTQYF. The CDR3 DNA follows: TGTGCCAGCAGCTTGGACCCCGGGACCCAGTACTTC.

The chain carries TRBV9 and TRBJ1-1; D is perhaps TRBD1 (5 bases). The germline V gene has CDR1 SGDLS and CDR2 YYNGEE. Deletions cut 6 bases from V and 1 base from J, with 16 bases between. CDR3 size: 15 residues. The DNA for the CDR3 is TGTGCCAGCACCCGACTGGGACTCAAGAACACTGAAGCTTTCTTT. Translated, it gives CASTRLGLKNTEAFF.

This clonotype came up a few times. V usage is TRBV5-1 and J usage is TRBJ2-7, with TRBD2 as a possible D gene (6 bases). CDR1 and CDR2 (germline): SGHRS, YFSETQ. V lost 4 bases to trimming and J lost 3 bases, with 17 bases between them. The CDR3 has 15 amino acids. CDR3 in amino acids: CASSPEGWGLYEQYF. The CDR3 DNA reads as TGCGCCAGCAGCCCGGAGGGATGGGGACTCTACGAGCAGTACTTC.

Ten or more counts support this clonotype. This chain connects TRBV4-2 to TRBJ1-2; the match to TRBD1 covers 9 bases. The CDR3 consists of 12 residues. Trimming removed 3 bases from V and 11 bases from J; junction bases left unmatched: 4. Germline CDR1 is LGHNA and CDR2 is YNFKEQ. CDR3 bases: TGTGCCAGCAGCCATCCGACAGGGGGGTACACCTTC. Translating it yields CASSHPTGGYTF.

This clonotype was picked up many times. The chain couples TRBV6-5 to TRBJ2-3, with D maybe TRBD1 (6 bases). The CDR3 is 14 residues long. V was shortened by 4 bases and J by 7 bases, with 15 bases between the two germline ends. Germline loops: CDR1 MNHEY, CDR2 SVGAGI. The CDR3 is CASSLDSSRHTQYF. CDR3 sequence (DNA): TGTGCCAGCAGTTTGGACAGTTCCAGGCATACGCAGTATTTT.

The chain combines TRBV7-9 with TRBJ2-7, with a tentative D call TRBD1 (6 bases). The V end was cut by 4 bases, the J end by 8 bases, with 12 bases between. The CDR3 totals 12 residues. The germline V gene has CDR1 SEHNR and CDR2 FQNEAQ (reference sequence). The CDR3 DNA is TGTGCCAGCAGCTACAGGGAGACGAAGCAGTACTTC. It specifies CASSYRETKQYF.

The CDR3 spells CASYPGTENTEAFF. The CDR3 nucleotides are TGTGCCAGTTATCCCGGGACAGAGAACACTGAAGCTTTCTTT. The rearrangement links TRBV6-5 to TRBJ1-1; 7 positions agree with TRBD1. In germline, CDR1 is MNHEY, CDR2 SVGAGI. Trimming at V came to 9 bases and at J to 1 base, leaving 8 bases not matched to a gene. The CDR3 contains 14 residues.

V usage is TRBV12-3 or TRBV12-4 and J usage is TRBJ1-5; D unresolved. V was cut by 3 bases and J by 0 bases, with 9 bases left in between. The CDR3 is 15 residues long. CDR3 region: CASSFEEYSNQPQHF. CDR3 nucleotide sequence: TGTGCCAGCAGTTTCGAGGAGTATAGCAATCAGCCCCAGCATTTT.

This chain links TRBV29-1 with TRBJ2-7; the match to TRBD1 covers 7 bases. The J call is in doubt because the DNA end fits TRBJ2-1 better. The germline V gene encodes CDR1 SQVTM and CDR2 ANQGSEA. This CDR3 spans 13 amino acids. CDR3 sequence: CSVATGTDNEQFF. In nucleotides, the CDR3 is TGCAGCGTTGCGACAGGGACAGACAATGAGCAGTTCTTC.

The V gene is TRBV5-1, the J gene TRBJ2-7, with D perhaps TRBD2 (5 bases). V gave up 4 bases and J gave up 4 bases, with 27 bases separating them. CDR1 and CDR2 (germline): SGHRS, YFSETQ. The CDR3 runs 18 residues. The DNA of the CDR3 is TGCGCCAGCAGCGGTTTGCTAGCTCGAGGGATTCCCGTTTACGAGCAGTACTTC. Protein sequence: CASSGLLARGIPVYEQYF.

V is TRBV2 and J is TRBJ1-2; TRBD1 matches 8 bases. Trimming at V came to 5 bases and at J to 8 bases, leaving 13 bases not matched to a gene. The V gene's germline CDR1 is SNHLY and CDR2 FYNNEI. The CDR3 covers 15 residues. The CDR3 region is CASSSTGESGEGYTF. The CDR3 DNA sequence: TGTGCCAGCAGTTCGACAGGGGAGAGTGGCGAGGGCTACACCTTC.

Ten or more counts support this clonotype. The CDR3 nucleotides are TGTGCCACCAGTGATTTCAGGGGTCAGCCCCAGCATTTT. It translates to CATSDFRGQPQHF. The rearrangement links TRBV24-1 to TRBJ1-5, with D maybe TRBD1 (6 bases). Germline V gives CDR1 KGHDR, CDR2 SFDVKD. This CDR3 has 13 residues. The germline V and J ends were trimmed by 1 base and 6 bases, with 6 bases remaining between them.

This clonotype was seen a handful of times. CDR3 amino acids: CASSLDLLASGSYEQYF. The CDR3 DNA is TGCGCCAGCAGCTTGGATTTACTGGCTAGCGGGAGTTACGAGCAGTACTTC. The chain uses TRBV5-1 and TRBJ2-7; the match to TRBD2 covers 10 bases. V lost 0 bases to trimming and J lost 4 bases; unmatched junction nucleotides: 10. CDR3 length equals 17 residues. Per germline, CDR1 SGHRS and CDR2 YFSETQ. Combining the CDR3 with reference TRBV5-1 and TRBJ2-7 gives the whole variable domain KAGVTQTPRYLIKTRGQQVTLSCSPISGHRSVSWYQQTPGQGLQFLFEYFSETQRNKGNFPGRFSGRQFSNSRSEMNVSTLELGDSALYLCASSLDLLASGSYEQYFGPGTRLTVT.

This sequence joins TRBV9 and TRBJ2-7; no clear D. The V and J ends lost 0 bases and 3 bases respectively, with 13 bases between them. Germline V lookup: CDR1 SGDLS, CDR2 YYNGEE. The CDR3 is 15 amino acids. For the CDR3, the DNA is TGTGCCAGCAGCGTAGGAGGAGAAGACGGCTACGAGCAGTACTTC. Amino acid sequence: CASSVGGEDGYEQYF.